Listed below are T cell receptor beta chains from one sample, sequenced in a study of identical twins. Using its own MiXCR run on the 5' RACE reads, TCRdb lists one record per CDR3 protein. The data show 1.5 million to 2 million distinct CDR3 sequences, under 35% seen once. The sequencing sample was made of cord blood. All receptors come from a newborn girl in good health. CDR3s include the opening cysteine and the closing phenylalanine or tryptophan. D genes are given only for firm matches. Size is stated for part of the rows, as once, few or many counts, or as a class when the clone is expanded.

TRBV5-1	TRBJ2-3	NA	few	15	CASSPKGGSTDTQYF	TGCGCCAGCAGCCCGAAGGGGGGTAGCACAGATACGCAGTATTTT
TRBV27	TRBJ1-4	NA	few	15	CASSGPGTANEKLFF	TGTGCCAGCAGCGGCCCCGGGACGGCCAATGAAAAACTGTTTTTT
TRBV28	TRBJ1-3	TRBD1	NA	15	CASSSPTGKRNTIYF	TGTGCCAGCAGTTCACCGACAGGGAAGCGAAACACCATATATTTT
TRBV2	TRBJ2-1	TRBD2	NA	17	CASSLLRTSGRANEQFF	TGTGCCAGCAGTTTGCTGAGGACTAGCGGGAGGGCCAATGAGCAGTTCTTC
TRBV28	TRBJ1-6	NA	NA	16	CASSLMGAAYNSPLHF	TGTGCCAGCAGTTTGATGGGGGCTGCCTATAATTCACCCCTCCACTTT
TRBV20-1	TRBJ1-1	NA	few	13	CSAILQQNTEAFF	TGCAGTGCTATCTTACAGCAGAACACTGAAGCTTTCTTT
TRBV9	TRBJ2-3	TRBD2	NA	17	CASSVASGGACTDTQYF	TGTGCCAGCAGCGTAGCTAGCGGGGGGGCTTGCACAGATACGCAGTATTTT
TRBV20-1	TRBJ2-4	NA	NA	10	CSASGYIQYF	TGCAGTGCTAGCGGGTACATTCAGTACTTC
TRBV5-6	TRBJ2-7	TRBD1	NA	14	CASSFNRGTYEQYF	TGTGCCAGCAGCTTTAACAGGGGAACCTACGAGCAGTACTTC
TRBV12-5	TRBJ2-1	NA	few	18	CASGRGQAWTSPYNEQFF	TGTGCTAGTGGCCGTGGACAGGCCTGGACTAGCCCTTACAATGAGCAGTTCTTC
TRBV12-3/TRBV12-4	TRBJ2-7	TRBD2	NA	16	CASSPPGGTGRYEQYF	TGTGCCAGCAGTCCTCCGGGAGGGACGGGGCGTTACGAGCAGTACTTC
TRBV20-1	TRBJ2-7	TRBD2	many	13	CSARGLAVYEQYF	TGCAGTGCTAGAGGACTAGCGGTCTACGAGCAGTACTTC
TRBV2	TRBJ1-4	NA	once	13	CASSESVGGGLFF	TGTGCCAGCAGTGAAAGTGTAGGAGGGGGGCTGTTTTTT
TRBV24-1	TRBJ2-3	NA	NA	15	CAASPGLPSTDTQYF	TGTGCCGCCAGTCCTGGACTACCCAGCACAGATACGCAGTATTTT
TRBV12-3/TRBV12-4	TRBJ2-1	TRBD1	NA	16	CASRYTGDSKMGEQFF	TGTGCCAGCAGATACACAGGGGATTCTAAGATGGGTGAGCAGTTCTTC
TRBV6-5	TRBJ2-5	NA	few	12	CASSHRQETQYF	TGTGCCAGCAGTCACCGACAAGAGACCCAGTACTTC
TRBV18	TRBJ1-6	NA	NA	16	CASSREAGLYNSPLHF	TGTGCCAGCTCACGCGAGGCAGGATTATATAATTCACCCCTCCACTTT
TRBV25-1	TRBJ2-1	TRBD2	few	13	CASTASGGPGQFF	TGTGCCAGCACGGCTAGCGGGGGCCCCGGGCAGTTCTTC
TRBV19	TRBJ2-1	NA	few	16	CASSILAQTTYNEQFF	TGTGCCAGTAGTATACTAGCTCAAACAACTTACAATGAGCAGTTCTTC
TRBV28	TRBJ2-2	NA	NA	14	CASSLGMSAGELFF	TGTGCCAGCAGTTTAGGGATGTCGGCCGGGGAGCTGTTTTTT
TRBV27	TRBJ1-5	NA	many	14	CASSFQGSNQPQHF	TGTGCCAGCAGTTTTCAGGGGAGCAATCAGCCCCAGCATTTT
TRBV6-6	TRBJ1-1	TRBD1	NA	14	CASRGTDINTEAFF	TGTGCCAGCAGGGGGACAGATATAAACACTGAAGCTTTCTTT
TRBV11-2	TRBJ2-3	NA	NA	16	CASTQEVAASTDTQYF	TGTGCCAGCACCCAAGAGGTGGCAGCTAGCACAGATACGCAGTATTTT
TRBV21-1	TRBJ2-3	NA	few	17	CASSKERTSGGTDTQYF	TGTGCCAGCAGCAAAGAGAGAACTAGCGGGGGCACAGATACGCAGTATTTT
TRBV7-9	TRBJ1-1	NA	NA	14	CASSLAGGVTETFF	TGTGCCAGCAGCTTAGCGGGAGGGGTTACTGAAACTTTCTTT
TRBV7-2	TRBJ2-1	NA	NA	13	CASSSEPANEQFF	TGTGCCAGCAGCTCGGAGCCTGCTAATGAGCAGTTCTTC
TRBV10-3	TRBJ1-2	TRBD1	many	14	CAIRRQGTNYGYTF	TGTGCCATCAGGAGACAGGGGACTAACTATGGCTACACCTTC
TRBV28	TRBJ2-7	NA	many	13	CASSFRVPYEQYF	TGTGCCAGCAGTTTCAGGGTCCCCTACGAGCAGTACTTC
TRBV20-1	TRBJ2-3	NA	few	15	CSARDSAYYTDTQYF	TGCAGTGCTAGAGATTCGGCCTACTACACAGATACGCAGTATTTT